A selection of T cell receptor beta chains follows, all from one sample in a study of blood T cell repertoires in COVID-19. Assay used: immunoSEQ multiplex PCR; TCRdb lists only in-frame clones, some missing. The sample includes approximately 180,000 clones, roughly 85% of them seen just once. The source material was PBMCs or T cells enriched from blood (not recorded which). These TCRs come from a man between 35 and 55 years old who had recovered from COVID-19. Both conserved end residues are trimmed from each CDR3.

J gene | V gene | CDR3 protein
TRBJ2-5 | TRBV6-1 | ASSEAQRGPSQETQY
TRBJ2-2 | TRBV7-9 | ASSLTDPGTALSGELF
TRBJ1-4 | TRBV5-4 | ASSPGMTNEKLF
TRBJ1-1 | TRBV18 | ASSPQISGYQNTEAF
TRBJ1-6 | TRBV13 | ASSTGTGNSPLH
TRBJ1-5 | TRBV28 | ASSLGGRGPDQPQH
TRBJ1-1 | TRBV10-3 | AIRDRDTEAF
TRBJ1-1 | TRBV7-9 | ASSLDSTEAF
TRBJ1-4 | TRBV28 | ASSELGEKLF
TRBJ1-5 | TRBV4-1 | ASSQALQGGNQPQH
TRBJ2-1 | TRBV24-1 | ATSDSFAGGNEQF
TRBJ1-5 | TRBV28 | ASSLHFRDRVQPQH
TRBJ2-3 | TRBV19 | ASNQGITDTQY
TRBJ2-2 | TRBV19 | ASSRRQGEFGGELF
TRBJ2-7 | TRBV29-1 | SIQQGYEQY
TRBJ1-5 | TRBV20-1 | SASEDRGSQPQH
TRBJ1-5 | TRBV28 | ATRRGGSNQPQH
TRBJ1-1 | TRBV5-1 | ASSTFSGTEAF
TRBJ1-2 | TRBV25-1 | ASSDRQGPSGYT
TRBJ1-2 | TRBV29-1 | SVTGRGGYT